This T cell receptor (beta chain) was recovered during a study of Tregs in tolerant kidney transplant recipients (dated by TCRdb to the late 2010s). Context from the whole study: Related donors were used in the transplants with nonmyeloablative bone marrow transplantation, and mixed chimerism was transient in the human trials. Before combined kidney and bone marrow transplantation, this study identified donor-specific regulatory T cells using TCRbeta sequencing and then followed those same cells after transplant. What the study reported, not specific to this receptor: Because only a small number of patients were included, the study had limitations, and the results will need to be validated in larger populations as well as under other immunosuppression protocols. In tolerant patients, the expansion of donor-specific Tregs was greater than global Treg expansion, suggesting that the expansion was antigen-driven rather than nonspecific. Expanding Tregs with activated donor B cells appeared to identify the most biologically relevant and donor-specific TCRbeta repertoire. Biological reproducibility was not directly assessed, although technical replication error appeared to be minimal. PCR primers changed over time for some patients, so nucleotide-level comparison across those patients' samples was not possible.

The time point label here, explained by the study, means: blood sample drawn before combined kidney and bone marrow transplant. Thawed PBMCs were FACS-sorted into unstimulated Tregs (CD4+CD25+CD127-), CD4+ non-Tregs (CD4+CD25-), CD4 cells and CD8 cells. Thawed PBMCs were rested overnight at 37 degrees C with about 200 IU/ml IL-2 before Treg sorting. Patients were a few combined kidney and bone marrow transplant recipients from the ITN036ST trial, and only these trial subjects had samples available. Healthy control blood was processed to PBMCs by Ficoll density gradient and cryopreserved, and patient PBMCs were collected before and after transplant. Genomic DNA was extracted from sorted cells with the QIAGEN DNeasy Blood and Tissue Kit for TCRbeta CDR3 sequencing. High-throughput TCRbeta CDR3 sequencing was carried out commercially through immunoSEQ, with PCR amplification with bias correction and internal controls included. Per the authors' processing: A unique productive TCRbeta sequence was defined by the CDR3 nucleotide sequence when primers matched, and otherwise by the CDR3 amino acid sequence together with the Vbeta and Jbeta genes. As a correction for sorting error, sequences shared between sorted populations at a frequency ratio of 2:1 or less were discarded, and the remaining shared sequences were assigned to the higher population. A sequence counted as donor-reactive if, in CFSE-low cells, the sequence had a frequency of at least 0.01% and was expanded at least 5-fold compared with unstimulated cells. Jensen-Shannon divergence calculated on the top 100 TCRbeta sequences ranked by frequency was used to measure repertoire divergence. For samples with multiple sequencing runs, sorting error was corrected in each run separately before the runs were combined. TCRdb re-hosts the immuneACCESS table, in-frame sequences only. Its copies lack some clones; in the studies checked, an unresolved V gene accounts for under half of them, and the cause for the rest is not known. The D gene and trimming were derived from the DNA, and the V and J assignments and clone size from that table. This sample holds under 95,000 clones; more than 85% were observed only once. Of the sample, approximately 0.35% is held by the ten largest clones.

CDR1 and CDR2, looked up from the germline V gene (reference sequence), are LNHNV and YYDKDF. V gives up 1 base and J gives up 3 bases, and the segment between their germline ends measures 9 bases. The CDR3 holds 15 amino acids from the cysteine to the phenylalanine. The retained sequence is limited to the CDR3, 45 bases, with the frame set at the first base. Of note for this clone: This receptor's antigen is unknown. One base away there is no much larger clone; base qualities are not given.

This sequence uses TRBV15 and TRBJ1-4, with no confident D gene call. The sample here was Tregs from blood, taken before the transplant. This sequence originates from a human donor who received a combined kidney and bone marrow transplant. The sequenced DNA is TGTGCCACCAGCAGAGTTCGGGCGCCTAATGAAAAACTGTTTTTT. The resulting protein is CATSRVRAPNEKLFF. Full variable domain (CDR3 extended with the reference TRBV15 and TRBJ1-4 proteins): DAMVIQNPRYQVTQFGKPVTLSCSQTLNHNVMYWYQQKSSQAPKLLFHYYDKDFNNEADTPDNFQSRRPNTSFCFLDIRSPGLGDTAMYLCATSRVRAPNEKLFFGSGTQLSVL.